In this sample, the clone carrying this T cell receptor (beta chain) turned up many times. Its matching antigen is unknown. The data were obtained in a study of T cells in Graves' hyperthyroidism and ophthalmopathy. Study-level points and caveats: Ophthalmopathy cases were set apart from stable hyperthyroidism by a 13 V-J model.

Amplified TCR beta CDR3 regions came from RNA transcripts. First-round RT-PCR of the TCR CDR3 relied on the HTBI primer set. TCRdb analysed the multiplex PCR reads with MiXCR anew, one entry per CDR3 protein. Here the sample spans about 350,000 distinct CDR3 sequences, around 18% being singletons. For ophthalmopathy patients, the Clinical Activity Score was at least 3 and the NOSPECS grade at least 4; duration was under 3 months. Diagnostic decisions used clinical symptoms, serum thyroxine and TRAb, thyroid ultrasound and orbital computed tomography. Each 10 ml fresh peripheral blood draw supplied the PBMCs. The sequence came from a middle-aged woman with Graves' ophthalmopathy. Input material: blood.

The CDR3 DNA reads as TGCAGCGTTGAAGATGGAGTAACCTACGAGCAGTACTTC. Translation gives CSVEDGVTYEQYF. This rearrangement joins TRBV29-1 to TRBJ2-7; D remains unclear. The CDR3 is 13 amino acids. Germline assignment: CDR1 SQVTM and CDR2 ANQGSEA. V was clipped by 0 bases and J by 2 bases, with 8 bases between them.